Shown below are 8 T cell receptor beta chains from a single sample sequenced in a study of regulatory T cells in long-lasting Graves disease. Investigators prepared the TCR beta libraries by applying iRepertoire HTBI primers and Arm-PCR of CDR3 regions. TCRdb passed the multiplex PCR reads through MiXCR, listing each CDR3 protein once. In the table there are 400,000 to 450,000 distinct CDR3 sequences, 20% to 25% of which are singletons. Time point denoted: persistent/refractory GD, antithyroid drugs over 5 years with positive TRAb. The authors made the TCR library using RNA they extracted from PBMCs. The sample consisted of peripheral blood mononuclear cells (PBMCs), taken when the disease was refractory, from a patient treated with antithyroid drugs. The receptors here all came from a female donor with Graves disease.

CDR3 protein: CAWSVPGTSVTGQYF. CDR3 bases: TGTGCCTGGAGTGTACCTGGGACTAGCGTCACAGGGCAGTACTTC. V gene TRBV30 combines with J gene TRBJ2-7, with 10 bases fitting TRBD2. V lost 0 bases, J lost 9 bases, and 11 bases stayed unmatched. Germline CDR1 GTSNPN, CDR2 SVGIG (reference sequence). CDR3 length equals 15 residues.

Of note for this clonotype: A read error may explain this, as a much larger clone is one base away. This chain uses TRBV28 with TRBJ1-2; D unclear. The germline V and J ends were trimmed by 6 bases and 4 bases, with 12 bases remaining between them. The CDR3 contains 13 residues. The germline CDR1 and CDR2 sequences are MDHEN and SYDVKM. The CDR3 spells CASRSPSGYGYTF. CDR3 bases: TGTGCCAGCAGGAGCCCCTCGGGCTATGGCTACACCTTC.

This clonotype was seen at least ten times. This sequence joins TRBV12-3 or TRBV12-4 and TRBJ2-5; 7 bases fit TRBD1. This CDR3 contains 15 residues. Trimming at V came to 5 bases and at J to 3 bases, leaving 9 bases not matched to a gene. CDR3 DNA sequence: TGTGCCAGCAGTACGCCGGGACAGCCGAAAGAGACCCAGTACTTC. It encodes CASSTPGQPKETQYF.

The V gene is TRBV7-2, the J gene TRBJ2-7; 9 bases map to TRBD2. With the DNA end fitting TRBJ2-1 better, the J assignment may be wrong. Germline values: CDR1 SGHTA, CDR2 FQGNSA. The CDR3 extends over 17 amino acids. Here the CDR3 DNA reads TGTGCCAGCAGCATATTTAGCGGGAGTACAGCCTACAATGAGCAGTTCTTC. Translated, it gives CASSIFSGSTAYNEQFF.

This chain connects TRBV11-2 to TRBJ2-3, with a weak D call TRBD1 (6 bases). This CDR3 has 15 amino acids. With 5 bases removed from V and 0 bases from J, the gap between germline ends came to 12 bases. Germline V lookup: CDR1 SGHAT, CDR2 FQNNGV. The CDR3 coding sequence is TGTGCCAGCAGCCAAGGGACACCTAGCACAGATACGCAGTATTTT. It specifies CASSQGTPSTDTQYF.

This clonotype appeared many times. V is TRBV20-1 and J is TRBJ2-7; perhaps TRBD2 as D (6 bases). The CDR3 spans 16 residues. The germline V gene has CDR1 DFQATT and CDR2 SNEGSKA (reference sequence). With 0 bases removed from V and 3 bases from J, the gap between germline ends came to 18 bases. The CDR3 coding sequence is TGCAGTGCTAGAGATCTTCTGCGGGACGAAAGCTACGAGCAGTACTTC. This gives the protein CSARDLLRDESYEQYF.

The V and J genes are TRBV5-6 and TRBJ2-2, with TRBD2 matching over 9 bases. Germline V gene data show CDR1 as SGHDT and CDR2 as YYEEEE. V lost 4 bases and J lost 6; bases outside the gene matches: 7. The CDR3 has 15 residues. CDR3 in amino acids: CASSPGSGRPGELFF. The CDR3 nucleotides read TGTGCCAGCAGCCCCGGGAGCGGGAGGCCCGGGGAGCTGTTTTTT.

The sample holds a few counts of this clonotype. The chain is built from TRBV6-2 or TRBV6-3 and TRBJ2-7; TRBD2 agrees at 9 bases. The CDR3 has 15 residues. Losses at the gene ends were 5 bases for V and 3 bases for J; bases not matched to a gene: 8. Germline V gives CDR1 MNHEY, CDR2 SVGEGT. The CDR3 loop reads CASSEAGGGGYEQYF. The CDR3 bases are TGTGCCAGCAGTGAAGCGGGCGGGGGGGGCTACGAGCAGTACTTC.